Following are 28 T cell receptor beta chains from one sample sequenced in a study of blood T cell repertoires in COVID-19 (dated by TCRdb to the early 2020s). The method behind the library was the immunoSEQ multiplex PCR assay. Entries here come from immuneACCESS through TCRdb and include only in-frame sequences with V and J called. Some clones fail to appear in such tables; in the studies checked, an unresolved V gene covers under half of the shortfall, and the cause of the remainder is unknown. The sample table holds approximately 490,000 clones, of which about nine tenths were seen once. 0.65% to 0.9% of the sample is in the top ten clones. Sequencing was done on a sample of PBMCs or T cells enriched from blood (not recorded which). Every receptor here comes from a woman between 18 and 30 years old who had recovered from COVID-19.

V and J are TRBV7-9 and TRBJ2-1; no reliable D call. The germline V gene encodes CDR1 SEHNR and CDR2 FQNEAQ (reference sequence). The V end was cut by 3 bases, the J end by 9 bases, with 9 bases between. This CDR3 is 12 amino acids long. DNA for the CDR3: TGTGCCAGCAGCTTCGAGTCCCTTGAGCAGTTCTTC. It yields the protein CASSFESLEQFF.

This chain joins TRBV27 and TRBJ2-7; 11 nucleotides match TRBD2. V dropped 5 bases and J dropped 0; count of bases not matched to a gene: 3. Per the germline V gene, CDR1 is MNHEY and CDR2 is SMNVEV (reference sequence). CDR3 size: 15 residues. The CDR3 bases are TGTGCCAGCAGTACCACTAGCGGGGGCTCCTACGAGCAGTACTTC. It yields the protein CASSTTSGGSYEQYF.

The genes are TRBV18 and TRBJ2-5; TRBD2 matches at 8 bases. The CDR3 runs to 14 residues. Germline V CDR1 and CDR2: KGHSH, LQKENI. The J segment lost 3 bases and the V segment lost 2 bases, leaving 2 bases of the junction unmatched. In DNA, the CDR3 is TGTGCCAGCTCACCAAGTAGCGGGGAAGAGACCCAGTACTTC. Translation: CASSPSSGEETQYF.

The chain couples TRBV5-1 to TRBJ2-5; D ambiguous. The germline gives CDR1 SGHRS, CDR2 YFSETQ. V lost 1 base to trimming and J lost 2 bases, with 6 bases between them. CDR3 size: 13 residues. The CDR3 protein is CASSLSQQETQYF. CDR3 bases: TGCGCCAGCAGCTTGAGTCAGCAAGAGACCCAGTACTTC.

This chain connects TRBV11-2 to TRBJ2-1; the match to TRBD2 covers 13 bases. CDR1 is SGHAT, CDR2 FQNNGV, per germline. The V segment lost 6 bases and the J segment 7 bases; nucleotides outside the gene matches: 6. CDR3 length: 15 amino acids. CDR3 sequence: CASRPLAGGRNEQFF. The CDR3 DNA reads TGTGCCAGCAGGCCACTAGCGGGGGGGCGAAATGAGCAGTTCTTC.

This CDR3 is CASSLRQYNEQFF. The CDR3 coding sequence is TGTGCCAGCAGCCTCAGACAGTACAATGAGCAGTTCTTC. The chain combines TRBV7-3 with TRBJ2-1, with D possibly TRBD1 on 5 matching bases. The CDR3 spans 13 residues. Deletions cut 5 bases from V and 4 bases from J, with 9 bases between. Germline V gene sequence: CDR1 SGHTA, CDR2 FQGTGA.

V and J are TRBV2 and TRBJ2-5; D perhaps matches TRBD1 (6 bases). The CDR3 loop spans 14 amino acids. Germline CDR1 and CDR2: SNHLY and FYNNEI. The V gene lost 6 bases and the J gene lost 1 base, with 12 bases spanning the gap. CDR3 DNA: TGTGCCAGCAGCAGGGACACCATCCAAGAGACCCAGTACTTC. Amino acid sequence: CASSRDTIQETQYF.

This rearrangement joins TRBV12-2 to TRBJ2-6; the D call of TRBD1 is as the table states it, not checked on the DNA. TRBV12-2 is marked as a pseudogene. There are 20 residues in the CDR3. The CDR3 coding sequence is TGTGCAAGTCGCTCAGACCCTCCGGGACAGGGCGATTCTGGGGCCAACGTCCTGACTTTC. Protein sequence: CASRSDPPGQGDSGANVLTF.

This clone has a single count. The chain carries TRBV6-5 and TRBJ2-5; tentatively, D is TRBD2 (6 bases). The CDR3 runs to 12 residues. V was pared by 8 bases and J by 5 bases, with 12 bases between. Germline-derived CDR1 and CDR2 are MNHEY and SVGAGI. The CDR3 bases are TGTGCCAGCGCCGGACTACGGGAGACCCAGTACTTC. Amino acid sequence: CASAGLRETQYF.

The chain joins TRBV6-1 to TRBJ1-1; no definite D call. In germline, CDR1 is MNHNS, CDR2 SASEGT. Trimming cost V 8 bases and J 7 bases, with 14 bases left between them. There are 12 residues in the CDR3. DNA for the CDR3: TGTGCCAGCTCCGCAGTCGGGATTGAAGCTTTCTTT. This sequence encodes CASSAVGIEAFF.

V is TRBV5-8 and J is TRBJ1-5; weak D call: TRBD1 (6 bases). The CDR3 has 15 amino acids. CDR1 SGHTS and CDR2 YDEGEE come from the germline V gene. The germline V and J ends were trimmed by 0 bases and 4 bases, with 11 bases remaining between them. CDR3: CASSLEGTPNQPQHF. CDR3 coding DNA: TGTGCCAGCAGCTTGGAGGGGACACCTAATCAGCCCCAGCATTTT.

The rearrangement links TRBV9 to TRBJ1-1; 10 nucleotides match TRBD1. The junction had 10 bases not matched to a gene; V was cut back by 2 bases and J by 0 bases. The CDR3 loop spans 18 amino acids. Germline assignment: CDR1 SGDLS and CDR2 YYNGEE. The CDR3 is CASSVGTGERIMNTEAFF. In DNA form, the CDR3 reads TGTGCCAGCAGCGTGGGGACAGGGGAGAGGATTATGAACACTGAAGCTTTCTTT.

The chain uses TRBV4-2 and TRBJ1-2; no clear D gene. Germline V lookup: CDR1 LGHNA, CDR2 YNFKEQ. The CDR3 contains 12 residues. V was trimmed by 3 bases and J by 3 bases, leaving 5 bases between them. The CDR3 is CASSQADYGYTF. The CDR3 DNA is TGTGCCAGCAGCCAGGCAGACTATGGCTACACCTTC.

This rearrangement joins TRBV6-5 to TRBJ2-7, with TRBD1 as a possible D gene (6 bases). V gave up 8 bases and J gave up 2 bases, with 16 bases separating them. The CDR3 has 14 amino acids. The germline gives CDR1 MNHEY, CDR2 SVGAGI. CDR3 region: CASGQRTPPYEQYF. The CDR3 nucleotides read TGTGCCAGCGGACAGAGAACCCCTCCCTACGAGCAGTACTTC.

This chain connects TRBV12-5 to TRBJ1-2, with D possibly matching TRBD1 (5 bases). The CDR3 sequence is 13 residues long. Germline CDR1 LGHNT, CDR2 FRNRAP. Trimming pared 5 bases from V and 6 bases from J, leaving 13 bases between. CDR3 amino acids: CASGPQGLDGYTF. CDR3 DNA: TGTGCTAGTGGTCCTCAGGGTTTAGATGGCTACACCTTC.

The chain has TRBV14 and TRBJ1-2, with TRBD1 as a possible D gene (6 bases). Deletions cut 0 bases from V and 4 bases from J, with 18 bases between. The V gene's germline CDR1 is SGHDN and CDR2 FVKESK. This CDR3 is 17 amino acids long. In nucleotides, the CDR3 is TGTGCCAGCAGCCAAGACGACAGGCACGGCGTACCCTATGGCTACACCTTC. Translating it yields CASSQDDRHGVPYGYTF.

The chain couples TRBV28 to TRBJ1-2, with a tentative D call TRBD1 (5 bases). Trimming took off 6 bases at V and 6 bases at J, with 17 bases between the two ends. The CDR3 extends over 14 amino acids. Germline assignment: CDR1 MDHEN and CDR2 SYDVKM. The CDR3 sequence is CASSPWSLGHGYTF. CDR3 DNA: TGTGCCAGCAGCCCATGGAGCCTGGGGCATGGCTACACCTTC.

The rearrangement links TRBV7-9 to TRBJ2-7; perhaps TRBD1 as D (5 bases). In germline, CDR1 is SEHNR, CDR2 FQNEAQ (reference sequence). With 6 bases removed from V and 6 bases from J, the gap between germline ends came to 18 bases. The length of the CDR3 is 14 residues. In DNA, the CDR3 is TGTGCCAGCAGTTCCGACAGAGAAAGTGGCGAGCAGTACTTC. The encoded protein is CASSSDRESGEQYF.

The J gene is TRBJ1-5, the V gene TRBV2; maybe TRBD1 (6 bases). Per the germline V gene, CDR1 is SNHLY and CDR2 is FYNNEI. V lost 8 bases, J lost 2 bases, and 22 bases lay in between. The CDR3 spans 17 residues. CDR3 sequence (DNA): TGTGCCAGCTCCCCGCGGGGGGCCGGTAGGGGCAATCAGCCCCAGCATTTT. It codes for CASSPRGAGRGNQPQHF. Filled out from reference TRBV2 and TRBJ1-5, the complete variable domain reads EPEVTQTPSHQVTQMGQEVILRCVPISNHLYFYWYRQILGQKVEFLVSFYNNEISEKSEIFDDQFSVERPDGSNFTLKIRSTKLEDSAMYFCASSPRGAGRGNQPQHFGDGTRLSIL.

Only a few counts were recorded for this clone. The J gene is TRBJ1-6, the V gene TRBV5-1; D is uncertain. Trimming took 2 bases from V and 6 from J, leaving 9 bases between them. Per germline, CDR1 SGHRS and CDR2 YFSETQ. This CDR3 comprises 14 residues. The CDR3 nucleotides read TGCGCCAGCAGCTTAGAGAGGAGTAATTCACCCCTCCACTTT. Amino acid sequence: CASSLERSNSPLHF.

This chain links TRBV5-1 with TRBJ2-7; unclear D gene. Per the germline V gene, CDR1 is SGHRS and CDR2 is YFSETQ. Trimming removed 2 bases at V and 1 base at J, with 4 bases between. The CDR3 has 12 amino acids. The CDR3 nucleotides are TGCGCCAGCAGCTTCGGTTCCTACGAGCAGTACTTC. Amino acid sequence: CASSFGSYEQYF.

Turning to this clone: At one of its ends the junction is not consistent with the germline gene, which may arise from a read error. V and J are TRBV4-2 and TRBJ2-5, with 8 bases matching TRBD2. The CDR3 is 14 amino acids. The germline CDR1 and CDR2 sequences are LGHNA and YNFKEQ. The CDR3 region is CASSQAGDKETQYF. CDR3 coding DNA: TGTGCCAGCAGTCAAGCGGGAGATAAAGAGACCCAGTACTTC.

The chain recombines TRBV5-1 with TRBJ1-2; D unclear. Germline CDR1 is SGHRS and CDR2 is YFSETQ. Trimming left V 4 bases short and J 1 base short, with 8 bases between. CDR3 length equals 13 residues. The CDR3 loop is CASSPSSNYGYTF. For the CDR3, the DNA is TGCGCCAGCAGCCCCTCCAGTAACTATGGCTACACCTTC.

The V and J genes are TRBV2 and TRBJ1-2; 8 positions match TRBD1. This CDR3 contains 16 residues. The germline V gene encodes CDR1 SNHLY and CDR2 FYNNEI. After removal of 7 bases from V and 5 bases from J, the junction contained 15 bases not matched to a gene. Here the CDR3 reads CASTLVPGQARYGYTF. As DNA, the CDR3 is TGTGCCAGCACCTTAGTCCCGGGACAGGCTCGGTATGGCTACACCTTC.

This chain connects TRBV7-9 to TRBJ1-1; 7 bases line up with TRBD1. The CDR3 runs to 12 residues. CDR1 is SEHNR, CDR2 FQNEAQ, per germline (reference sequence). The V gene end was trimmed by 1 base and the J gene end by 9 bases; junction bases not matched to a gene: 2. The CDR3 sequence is CASSLEGGQAFF. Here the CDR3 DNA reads TGTGCCAGCAGCTTAGAAGGGGGCCAAGCTTTCTTT.

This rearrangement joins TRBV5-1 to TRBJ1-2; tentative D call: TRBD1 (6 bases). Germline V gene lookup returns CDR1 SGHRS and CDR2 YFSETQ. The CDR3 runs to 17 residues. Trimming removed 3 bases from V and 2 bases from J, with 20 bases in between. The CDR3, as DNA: TGCGCCAGCAGCTCGGGCAGCCCGGGACAACTCAACTATGGCTACACCTTC. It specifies CASSSGSPGQLNYGYTF.

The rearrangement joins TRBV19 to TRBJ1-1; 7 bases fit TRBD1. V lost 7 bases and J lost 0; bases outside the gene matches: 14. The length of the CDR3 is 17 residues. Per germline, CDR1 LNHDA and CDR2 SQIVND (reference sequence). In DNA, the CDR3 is TGTGCCAGTATGGGGGACAAGCTTAGGGGGCTGAACACTGAAGCTTTCTTT. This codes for CASMGDKLRGLNTEAFF.

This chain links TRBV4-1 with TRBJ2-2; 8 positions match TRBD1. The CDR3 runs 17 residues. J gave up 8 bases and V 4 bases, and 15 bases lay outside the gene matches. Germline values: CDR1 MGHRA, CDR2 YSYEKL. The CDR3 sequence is CASSPRETGVIWGELFF. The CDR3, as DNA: TGCGCCAGCAGCCCCCGGGAGACAGGGGTTATTTGGGGGGAGCTGTTTTTT.